The sequence of this T cell receptor beta chain was determined in a study of cytomegalovirus exposure and HLA in healthy donors. V shed 4 bases and J shed 2 bases, with 15 bases lying between them. Germline assignment: CDR1 MDHEN and CDR2 SYDVKM. This CDR3 has 15 residues. The PCR had 60 Vbeta and 13 Jbeta primers. Produced via immunoSEQ multiplex PCR; TCRdb's table is partial and in-frame only. The table has approximately 170,000 clones, about 71% seen once. What was sequenced was PBMCs. The chain is built from TRBV28 and TRBJ2-7; D is unclear. The TCR sequence derives from a man between 50 and 59 years old in good health and CMV-seronegative. The CDR3 nucleotides are TGTGCCAGCAGTTCGACGGGTTCTTTGGCCTACGAGCAGTACTTC. Encoded protein: CASSSTGSLAYEQYF.